These 18 T cell receptor beta chains were sequenced from one sample in a study of human T cells and chemical hapten exposure. The time point: pre-sensitization, week 0. The treatment denotes: therapeutic diphenylcyclopropenone sensitization with weekly scalp DPC. A single record per CDR3 protein comes from TCRdb applying MiXCR to the RACE reads. The table shows 85,000 to 120,000 distinct CDR3 sequences, with more than 10% occurring only once. Sequenced material: whole blood, taken in connection with sensitization to the hapten diphenylcyclopropenone (DPC). Source of these receptors: a woman in her 50s with alopecia areata. Some clones in this sample may be carry-over from other donors' samples.

This clonotype was counted a few times. The rearrangement uses TRBV7-9 and TRBJ2-3; 8 bases map to TRBD2. The CDR3 is made up of 17 amino acids. V shed 11 bases and J 0 bases; nucleotides not matched to a gene: 16. Germline-derived CDR1 and CDR2 are SEHNR and FQNEAQ (reference sequence). For the CDR3, the DNA is TGTGCCGTGCAGTTTCTGGCGGGGACTAGAAGCACAGATACGCAGTATTTT. Its translation: CAVQFLAGTRSTDTQYF.

The rearrangement links TRBV12-3 or TRBV12-4 to TRBJ1-6; D is unresolved. The CDR3 runs 15 residues. V was trimmed by 4 bases and J by 2 bases, leaving 9 bases between them. The CDR3 spells CASSSVGPYNSPLHF. The CDR3, as DNA: TGTGCCAGCAGTTCCGTGGGCCCCTATAATTCACCCCTCCACTTT.

This clonotype was counted between two and nine times. This CDR3 is CASSLGSGGWNTEAFF. The CDR3 nucleotides are TGTGCCAGCAGCTTAGGGTCCGGGGGATGGAACACTGAAGCTTTCTTT. The chain carries TRBV7-8 and TRBJ1-1; the D gene is possibly TRBD1 (5 bases). This CDR3 is 16 amino acids long. The V end lost 1 base, the J end lost 1 base, and 13 bases lay between the germline ends. Germline lookup yields CDR1 SGHVS and CDR2 FQNEAQ.

This clonotype came up many times. The V gene is TRBV11-2, the J gene TRBJ2-2; D not certain. This CDR3 is built from 13 residues. Trimming took off 9 bases at V and 5 bases at J, with 13 bases between the two ends. CDR1 is SGHAT and CDR2 is FQNNGV in the germline V gene. The CDR3 reads CASQLSGTGELFF. The CDR3 DNA is TGTGCCAGTCAGCTTAGTGGGACCGGGGAGCTGTTTTTT.

This clonotype was picked up a small number of times. V usage is TRBV28 and J usage is TRBJ2-1; D not certain. Germline assignment: CDR1 MDHEN and CDR2 SYDVKM. This CDR3 is built from 15 residues. V was pared by 3 bases and J by 0 bases, with 9 bases between. Here the CDR3 reads CASSFLSSSYNEQFF. As DNA, the CDR3 is TGTGCCAGCAGTTTTCTCTCTAGCTCCTACAATGAGCAGTTCTTC.

This clonotype has a handful of counts. The chain carries TRBV29-1 and TRBJ2-1; TRBD1 agrees at 9 bases. The germline V gene encodes CDR1 SQVTM and CDR2 ANQGSEA. This CDR3 spans 14 amino acids. The V and J ends lost 4 bases and 3 bases, in that order; junction bases with no gene match: 4. The CDR3 DNA is TGCAGCGTTGCCGGACAGGGGATCTACAATGAGCAGTTCTTC. Protein sequence: CSVAGQGIYNEQFF.

This clonotype showed up many times. V usage is TRBV14 and J usage is TRBJ1-3, with TRBD1 matching 10 bases. This CDR3 region has 13 residues. Germline lookup yields CDR1 SGHDN and CDR2 FVKESK. V was pared by 6 bases and J by 9 bases, with 5 bases of the junction left unmatched. The CDR3 DNA reads as TGTGCCAGCAGAACGACAGGGGGCATCACCATATATTTT. Its translation is CASRTTGGITIYF.

This clonotype was counted many times. This chain joins TRBV12-3 or TRBV12-4 and TRBJ1-6, with D possibly being TRBD1 (6 bases). The length of the CDR3 is 13 residues. V was shortened by 4 bases and J by 10 bases, with 11 bases between the two germline ends. The CDR3, as DNA: TGTGCCAGCAGTTCAGGGGAAGGGTCACCCCTCCACTTT. This gives the protein CASSSGEGSPLHF.

Only a few counts were recorded for this clonotype. This chain links TRBV11-2 with TRBJ1-1, with 7 bases lining up with TRBD1. Germline lookup yields CDR1 SGHAT and CDR2 FQNNGV. With V trimmed by 1 base and J by 5 bases, 4 bases remained unmatched. The CDR3 totals 14 residues. CDR3 in amino acids: CASSLVTGVTEAFF. The CDR3 DNA reads as TGTGCCAGCAGCTTAGTCACAGGGGTGACTGAAGCTTTCTTT.

The CDR3 spells CASRPTTSGGETQYF. The CDR3 DNA reads TGTGCCAGCAGGCCTACCACTAGCGGGGGAGAGACCCAGTACTTC. The chain links TRBV6-5 to TRBJ2-5; 11 nucleotides match TRBD2. With 6 bases clipped from V and 4 bases from J, the junction kept 7 bases outside the gene matches. Germline CDR1 is MNHEY and CDR2 is SVGAGI. The CDR3 has 15 residues.

The chain links TRBV19 to TRBJ1-2, with unresolved D. CDR3 length: 14 residues. Between the trimmed V and J ends, which lost 3 bases and 3 bases, there was a span of 11 bases. Germline V gives CDR1 LNHDA, CDR2 SQIVND (reference sequence). The CDR3 is CASSIPPLDYGYTF. As DNA, the CDR3 is TGTGCCAGTAGTATCCCGCCCCTGGACTATGGCTACACCTTC.

This sequence joins TRBV7-9 and TRBJ1-6; D gene unclear. From germline, CDR1 is SEHNR and CDR2 FQNEAQ (reference sequence). V lost 1 base and J lost 11, with 15 bases in between. The CDR3 runs to 15 residues. CDR3 sequence reads: CASSLVLVPHPPLHF. CDR3 nucleotide sequence: TGTGCCAGCAGCTTAGTGCTGGTCCCCCATCCACCCCTCCACTTT.

This clonotype was observed at least ten times. V and J are TRBV6-6 and TRBJ1-4, with no clear D. Trimming stripped 7 bases from V and 3 bases from J, with 12 bases between. This CDR3 has 14 residues. Looked up from germline, CDR1 is MNHNY and CDR2 is SVGAGI (reference sequence). The CDR3 loop is CASNRGGPNEKLFF. Written as DNA, the CDR3 is TGTGCCAGCAACCGAGGCGGACCTAATGAAAAACTGTTTTTT.

This clonotype was detected only a few times. This chain joins TRBV13 and TRBJ2-3; D uncertain. With 5 bases removed from V and 4 bases from J, the gap between germline ends came to 7 bases. Germline V lookup: CDR1 PRHDT, CDR2 FYEKMQ (reference sequence). This CDR3 contains 12 residues. CDR3 sequence reads: CASSPGADTQYF. CDR3 nucleotides: TGTGCCAGCAGCCCGGGCGCAGATACGCAGTATTTT.

This clonotype appeared a few times. The rearrangement joins TRBV5-1 to TRBJ2-3; 10 nucleotides match TRBD2. CDR3 size: 15 residues. J was trimmed by 3 bases and V by 3 bases; bases with no gene match: 4. The V gene's germline CDR1 is SGHRS and CDR2 YFSETQ. CDR3 sequence (DNA): TGCGCCAGCAGCTCCCTAGCGGGGGTAACAGATACGCAGTATTTT. Translation: CASSSLAGVTDTQYF.

The sample holds a few counts of this clonotype. The V gene is TRBV6-6, the J gene TRBJ1-3, with a possible D match to TRBD1 (5 bases). Germline CDR1 reads MNHNY; CDR2 reads SVGAGI (reference sequence). The CDR3 extends over 17 amino acids. V was shortened by 0 bases and J by 4 bases, with 16 bases between the two germline ends. The CDR3: CASSYSKYGADGNTIYF. The CDR3 nucleotides are TGTGCCAGCAGTTACTCGAAATATGGGGCAGACGGAAACACCATATATTTT.

This clonotype has just a few counts. This chain joins TRBV6-1 and TRBJ1-5; no definite D call. Germline CDR1 reads MNHNS; CDR2 reads SASEGT. The CDR3 covers 13 residues. V shed 5 bases and J shed 5 bases, with 10 bases lying between them. CDR3 sequence: CASSPDRHQPQHF. CDR3 sequence (DNA): TGTGCCAGCAGTCCAGACCGGCATCAGCCCCAGCATTTT.

This chain uses TRBV7-2 with TRBJ2-3, with 8 bases aligning to TRBD2. J lost 3 bases, V lost 5 bases, and 13 bases had no gene match. CDR3 size: 17 residues. Germline CDR1 SGHTA, CDR2 FQGNSA. CDR3 nucleotides: TGTGCCAGCAGCCGAGAGGGGATCGGGACTAGAACAGATACGCAGTATTTT. Its translation: CASSREGIGTRTDTQYF.